One and the same sample provided the 16 T cell receptor beta chains below, sequenced in a study of lymphopenia after photon versus proton radiotherapy. The repertoire was sequenced with immunoSEQ multiplex PCR; TCRdb's copy has only in-frame clones and lacks some. The sample yields about 65,000 clones, about 87% seen once. Here the sequenced sample was peripheral blood, taken from a patient treated with proton-based radiotherapy. Every receptor here comes from a man older than 75 with esophageal cancer.

The chain recombines TRBV5-5 with TRBJ1-6, with 7 bases that match TRBD1. V dropped 2 bases and J dropped 6; count of bases not matched to a gene: 14. Germline V gene data show CDR1 as SGHKS and CDR2 as YYEKEE (reference sequence). This CDR3 has 18 residues. This CDR3 reads CASSLGQGFRQGNSPLHF. CDR3 DNA sequence: TGTGCCAGCAGCTTAGGGCAGGGGTTTCGACAGGGTAATTCACCCCTCCACTTT.

The chain combines TRBV5-1 with TRBJ2-3; 12 bases agree with TRBD2. Germline CDR1 is SGHRS and CDR2 is YFSETQ. The CDR3 runs to 14 residues. J gave up 5 bases and V 4 bases, and 2 bases lay outside the gene matches. The DNA of the CDR3 is TGCGCCAGCAGCCCGGGACTAGCGGGAGATACGCAGTATTTT. It specifies CASSPGLAGDTQYF.

This clone occurred once. The chain links TRBV19 to TRBJ2-1; D is ambiguous. V lost 6 bases and J 9 bases, leaving 18 bases between the germline ends. Looked up from germline, CDR1 is LNHDA and CDR2 is SQIVND (reference sequence). The CDR3 length is 14 residues. The CDR3 loop reads CASRSGLAIVEQFF. The CDR3 DNA reads as TGTGCCAGTAGGTCGGGTTTAGCTATTGTTGAGCAGTTCTTC.

The chain is built from TRBV6-8 and TRBJ2-3; D not certain. Germline CDR1 MNHGY, CDR2 SAAAGT. CDR3 length: 12 amino acids. V gave up 8 bases and J gave up 6 bases, with 12 bases separating them. CDR3 bases: TGTGCCAGCTCGCTCCAGGAGGATACGCAGTATTTT. Protein sequence: CASSLQEDTQYF.

V gene TRBV6-1 combines with J gene TRBJ1-2, with D hard to call. The CDR3 contains 12 residues. From germline, CDR1 is MNHNS and CDR2 SASEGT. V gave up 6 bases and J gave up 6 bases, with 11 bases separating them. CDR3 protein: CASRRALHGYTF. DNA of the CDR3: TGTGCCAGCAGGCGGGCACTCCATGGCTACACCTTC.

In its sample, this clone was seen once. The chain couples TRBV5-4 to TRBJ2-7; TRBD2 is a possible D gene (7 bases). Germline CDR1 reads SGHNT; CDR2 reads YYREEE (reference sequence). V was trimmed by 4 bases and J by 8 bases, leaving 16 bases between them. CDR3 length: 13 amino acids. Here the CDR3 reads CASSLDGGGQQYF. Here the CDR3 DNA reads TGTGCCAGCAGCCTAGATGGGGGGGGGCAGCAGTACTTC.

The chain combines TRBV6-5 with TRBJ1-5, with a tentative D call TRBD1 (6 bases). The V gene lost 2 bases and the J gene lost 6 bases, with 11 bases spanning the gap. This CDR3 spans 14 amino acids. The V gene's germline CDR1 is MNHEY and CDR2 SVGAGI. The CDR3, as DNA: TGTGCCAGCAGTTACGGGGGGGCGGTTCAGCCCCAGCATTTT. Translated: CASSYGGAVQPQHF.

The chain employs TRBV7-2 and TRBJ1-2; TRBD1 is a possible D gene (6 bases). V was cut by 2 bases and J by 3 bases, with 10 bases left in between. Per germline, CDR1 SGHTA and CDR2 FQGNSA. The CDR3 totals 14 residues. CDR3 in amino acids: CASSLRGADYGYTF. CDR3 coding DNA: TGTGCCAGCAGCTTACGGGGGGCAGACTATGGCTACACCTTC.

This clone has just one count. The chain links TRBV29-1 to TRBJ2-3; weak D call: TRBD2 (6 bases). The V end was cut by 1 base, the J end by 5 bases, with 13 bases between. The CDR3 consists of 14 residues. From germline, CDR1 is SQVTM and CDR2 ANQGSEA. As DNA, the CDR3 is TGCAGCGTTGAAGGAGGGACCGGGGGAGATACGCAGTATTTT. Translation gives CSVEGGTGGDTQYF.

J is TRBJ2-2 and V is TRBV29-1, with D possibly matching TRBD1 (5 bases). CDR3 size: 13 residues. Trimming pared 4 bases from V and 5 bases from J, leaving 11 bases between. CDR1 is SQVTM and CDR2 is ANQGSEA in the germline V gene. The CDR3 region has the DNA TGCAGCGTTGCTGGGGCCAGGACCGGGGAGCTGTTTTTT. Encoded protein: CSVAGARTGELFF.

The chain is built from TRBV18 and TRBJ1-1; 9 bases agree with TRBD1. CDR1 and CDR2 (germline): KGHSH, LQKENI. J gave up 5 bases and V 5 bases, and 6 bases lay outside the gene matches. The CDR3 length is 14 residues. DNA of the CDR3: TGTGCCAGCTCAGGAAGGACAGGGGAAACTGAAGCTTTCTTT. Its protein is CASSGRTGETEAFF. The full variable domain, completed using reference TRBV18 and TRBJ1-1, is NAGVMQNPRHLVRRRGQEARLRCSPMKGHSHVYWYRQLPEEGLKFMVYLQKENIIDESGMPKERFSAEFPKEGPSILRIQQVVRGDSAAYFCASSGRTGETEAFFGQGTRLTVV.

The V gene is TRBV6-5, the J gene TRBJ1-2, with a possible D match to TRBD1 (5 bases). The CDR3 is made up of 15 amino acids. V was trimmed by 2 bases and J by 4 bases, leaving 14 bases between them. The germline CDR1 and CDR2 sequences are MNHEY and SVGAGI. The DNA of the CDR3 is TGTGCCAGCAGTTACCTAGACAGACGGGGCTATGGCTACACCTTC. It encodes CASSYLDRRGYGYTF.

The chain is built from TRBV7-6 and TRBJ1-1; D uncertain. V lost 3 bases, J lost 6 bases, and 8 bases lay in between. The germline gives CDR1 SGHVS, CDR2 FNYEAQ. The CDR3 spans 12 residues. In nucleotides, the CDR3 is TGTGCCAGCAGCTTTGGGGAGGCTGAAGCTTTCTTT. As protein: CASSFGEAEAFF.

The chain has TRBV19 and TRBJ2-7; TRBD1 is a possible D gene (6 bases). The germline V gene has CDR1 LNHDA and CDR2 SQIVND (reference sequence). V was clipped by 0 bases and J by 2 bases, with 11 bases between them. This CDR3 has 15 residues. The DNA of the CDR3 is TGTGCCAGTAGTATAGATGAGGCAGGGGCCTACGAGCAGTACTTC. Its translation is CASSIDEAGAYEQYF.

This chain joins TRBV4-1 and TRBJ2-7, with TRBD2 identical over 9 bases. The CDR3 is made up of 15 amino acids. The J segment lost 0 bases and the V segment lost 5 bases, leaving 5 bases of the junction unmatched. Germline values: CDR1 MGHRA, CDR2 YSYEKL. CDR3 DNA: TGCGCCAGCAGCTTCACTAGCGGGTCCTCCTACGAGCAGTACTTC. Amino acid sequence: CASSFTSGSSYEQYF.

This clone was seen a single time. The rearrangement joins TRBV28 to TRBJ1-2; maybe TRBD1 (6 bases). Germline V CDR1 and CDR2: MDHEN, SYDVKM. The CDR3 loop spans 15 amino acids. Trimming cost V 7 bases and J 2 bases, with 17 bases left between them. The DNA for the CDR3 is TGTGCCAGCACTCCACAGGGATTCTCCAACTATGGCTACACCTTC. Its translation: CASTPQGFSNYGYTF.